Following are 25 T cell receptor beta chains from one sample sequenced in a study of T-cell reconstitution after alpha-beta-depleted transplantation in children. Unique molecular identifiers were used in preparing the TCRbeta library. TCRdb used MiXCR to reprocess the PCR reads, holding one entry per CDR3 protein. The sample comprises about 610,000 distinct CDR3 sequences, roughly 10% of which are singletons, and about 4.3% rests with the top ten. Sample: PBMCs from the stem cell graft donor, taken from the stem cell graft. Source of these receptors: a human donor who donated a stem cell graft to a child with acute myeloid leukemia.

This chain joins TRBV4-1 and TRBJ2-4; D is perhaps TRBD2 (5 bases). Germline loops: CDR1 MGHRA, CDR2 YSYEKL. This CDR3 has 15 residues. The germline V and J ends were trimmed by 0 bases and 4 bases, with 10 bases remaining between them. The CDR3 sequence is CASSQEDGVKNIQYF. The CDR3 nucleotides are TGCGCCAGCAGCCAAGAGGACGGGGTAAAAAACATTCAGTACTTC.

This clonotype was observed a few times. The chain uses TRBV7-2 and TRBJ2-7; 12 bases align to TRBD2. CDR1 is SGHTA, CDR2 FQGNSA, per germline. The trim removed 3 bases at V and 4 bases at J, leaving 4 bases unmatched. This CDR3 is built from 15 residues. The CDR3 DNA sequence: TGTGCCAGCAGCTTGGCCGGGACTAGCGGGTACGAGCAGTACTTC. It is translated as CASSLAGTSGYEQYF.

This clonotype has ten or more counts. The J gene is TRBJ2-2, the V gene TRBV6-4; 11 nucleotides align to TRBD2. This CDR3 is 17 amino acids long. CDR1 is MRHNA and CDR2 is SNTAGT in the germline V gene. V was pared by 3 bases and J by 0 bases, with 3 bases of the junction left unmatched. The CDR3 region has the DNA TGTGCCAGCAGTGAGATAGCGGGAGGGGCGAACACCGGGGAGCTGTTTTTT. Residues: CASSEIAGGANTGELFF.

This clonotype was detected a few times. CDR3: CASRPGQGVGEQFF. Written as DNA, the CDR3 is TGTGCCAGCAGACCGGGACAGGGGGTTGGGGAGCAGTTCTTC. This chain connects TRBV12-3 or TRBV12-4 to TRBJ2-1, with 11 bases matching TRBD1. The CDR3 is 14 residues long. Germline trimming cut 6 bases from V and 10 bases from J; bases unmatched to any gene: 8.

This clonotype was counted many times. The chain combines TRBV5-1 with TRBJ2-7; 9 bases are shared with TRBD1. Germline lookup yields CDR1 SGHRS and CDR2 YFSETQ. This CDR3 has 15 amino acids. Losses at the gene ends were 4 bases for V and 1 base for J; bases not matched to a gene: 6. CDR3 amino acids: CASSPRGTGSYEQYF. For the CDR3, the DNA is TGCGCCAGCAGCCCGCGGGGGACAGGGTCCTACGAGCAGTACTTC.

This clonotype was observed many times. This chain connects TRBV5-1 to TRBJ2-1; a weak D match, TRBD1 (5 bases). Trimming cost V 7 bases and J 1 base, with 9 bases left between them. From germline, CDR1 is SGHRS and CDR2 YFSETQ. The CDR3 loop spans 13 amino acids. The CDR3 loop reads CASSAGSYNEQFF. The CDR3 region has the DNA TGCGCCAGCTCGGCAGGGTCCTACAATGAGCAGTTCTTC. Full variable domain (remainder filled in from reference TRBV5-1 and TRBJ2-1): KAGVTQTPRYLIKTRGQQVTLSCSPISGHRSVSWYQQTPGQGLQFLFEYFSETQRNKGNFPGRFSGRQFSNSRSEMNVSTLELGDSALYLCASSAGSYNEQFFGPGTRLTVL.

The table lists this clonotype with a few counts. The CDR3, as DNA: TGTGCCAGCAGTCGGACTAGCGGGAGGGCCAATGAGCAGTTCTTC. Residues: CASSRTSGRANEQFF. The chain has TRBV6-2 or TRBV6-3 and TRBJ2-1; 15 positions agree with TRBD2. V shed 5 bases and J 6 bases; nucleotides not matched to a gene: 2. The CDR3 is made up of 15 amino acids. Germline CDR1 reads MNHEY; CDR2 reads SVGEGT.

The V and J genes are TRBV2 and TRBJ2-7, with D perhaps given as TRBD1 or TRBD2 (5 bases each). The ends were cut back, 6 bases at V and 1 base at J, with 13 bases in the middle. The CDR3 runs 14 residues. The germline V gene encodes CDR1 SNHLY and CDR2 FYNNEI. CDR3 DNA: TGTGCCAGCAGCCGGGGCCCCCCATCCTACGAGCAGTACTTC. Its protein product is CASSRGPPSYEQYF.

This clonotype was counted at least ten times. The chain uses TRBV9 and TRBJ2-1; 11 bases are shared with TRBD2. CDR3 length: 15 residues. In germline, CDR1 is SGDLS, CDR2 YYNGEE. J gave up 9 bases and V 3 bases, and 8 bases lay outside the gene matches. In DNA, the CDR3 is TGTGCCAGCAGCGATACTAGCGGGAGTAACAGTGAGCAGTTCTTC. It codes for CASSDTSGSNSEQFF. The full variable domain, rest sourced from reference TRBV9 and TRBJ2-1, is DSGVTQTPKHLITATGQRVTLRCSPRSGDLSVYWYQQSLDQGLQFLIQYYNGEERAKGNILERFSAQQFPDLHSELNLSSLELGDSALYFCASSDTSGSNSEQFFGPGTRLTVL.

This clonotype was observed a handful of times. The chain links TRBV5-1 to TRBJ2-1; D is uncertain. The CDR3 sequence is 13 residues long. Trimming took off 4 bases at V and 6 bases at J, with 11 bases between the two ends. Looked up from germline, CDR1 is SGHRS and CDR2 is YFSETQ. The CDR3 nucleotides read TGCGCCAGCAGCACGACTGCTGTCAATGAGCAGTTCTTC. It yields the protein CASSTTAVNEQFF. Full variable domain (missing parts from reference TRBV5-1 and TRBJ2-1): KAGVTQTPRYLIKTRGQQVTLSCSPISGHRSVSWYQQTPGQGLQFLFEYFSETQRNKGNFPGRFSGRQFSNSRSEMNVSTLELGDSALYLCASSTTAVNEQFFGPGTRLTVL.

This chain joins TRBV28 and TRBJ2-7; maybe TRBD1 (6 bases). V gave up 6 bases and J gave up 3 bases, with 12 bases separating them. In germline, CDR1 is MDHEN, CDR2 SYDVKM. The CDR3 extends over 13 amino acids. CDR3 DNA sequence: TGTGCCAGCAGCCGACAGGCCATCTACGAGCAGTACTTC. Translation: CASSRQAIYEQYF.

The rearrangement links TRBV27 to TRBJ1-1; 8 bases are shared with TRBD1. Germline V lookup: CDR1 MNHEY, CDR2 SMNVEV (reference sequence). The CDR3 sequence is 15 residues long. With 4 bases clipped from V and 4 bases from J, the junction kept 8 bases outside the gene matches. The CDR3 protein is CASSSLPGTGTEAFF. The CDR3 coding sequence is TGTGCCAGCAGTTCTCTCCCAGGGACAGGCACTGAAGCTTTCTTT.

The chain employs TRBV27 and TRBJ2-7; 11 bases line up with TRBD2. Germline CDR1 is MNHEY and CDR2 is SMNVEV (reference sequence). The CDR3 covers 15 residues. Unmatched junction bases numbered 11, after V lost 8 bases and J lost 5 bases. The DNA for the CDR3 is TGTGCCAGCGTGCCGGTAGCGGGAGGGGCCCACGAGCAGTACTTC. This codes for CASVPVAGGAHEQYF.

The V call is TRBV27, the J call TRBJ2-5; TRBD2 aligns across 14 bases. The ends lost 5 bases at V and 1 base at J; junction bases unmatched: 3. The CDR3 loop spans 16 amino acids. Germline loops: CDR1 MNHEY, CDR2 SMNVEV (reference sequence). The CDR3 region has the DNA TGTGCCAGCAGTCGGACTAGCGGGGGGATCCAAGAGACCCAGTACTTC. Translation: CASSRTSGGIQETQYF.

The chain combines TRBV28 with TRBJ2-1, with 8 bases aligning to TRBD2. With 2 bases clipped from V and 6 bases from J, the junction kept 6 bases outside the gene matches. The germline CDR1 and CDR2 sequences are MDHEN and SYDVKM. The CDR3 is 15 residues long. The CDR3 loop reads CASSLREGWSNEQFF. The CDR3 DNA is TGTGCCAGCAGTTTACGGGAGGGGTGGTCCAATGAGCAGTTCTTC.

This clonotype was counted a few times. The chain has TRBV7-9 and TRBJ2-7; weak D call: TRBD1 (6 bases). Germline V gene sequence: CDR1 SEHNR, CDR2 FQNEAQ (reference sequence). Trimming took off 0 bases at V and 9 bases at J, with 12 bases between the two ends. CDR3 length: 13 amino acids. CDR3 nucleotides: TGTGCCAGCAGCTTAGCGGGGGCAAACGGGCAGTACTTC. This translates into CASSLAGANGQYF.

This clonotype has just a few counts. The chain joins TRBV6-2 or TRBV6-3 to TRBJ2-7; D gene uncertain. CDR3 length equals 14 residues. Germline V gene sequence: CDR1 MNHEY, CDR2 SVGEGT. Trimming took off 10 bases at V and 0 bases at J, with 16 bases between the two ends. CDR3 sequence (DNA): TGTGCCACCAACCATCCGGGTGGCTCCTACGAGCAGTACTTC. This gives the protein CATNHPGGSYEQYF.

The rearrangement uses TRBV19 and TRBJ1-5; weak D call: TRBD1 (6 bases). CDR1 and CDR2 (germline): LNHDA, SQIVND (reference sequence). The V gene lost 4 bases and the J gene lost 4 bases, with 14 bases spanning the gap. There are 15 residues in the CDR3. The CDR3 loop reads CASSTTRGGNQPQHF. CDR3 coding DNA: TGTGCCAGTAGTACTACCAGGGGAGGGAATCAGCCCCAGCATTTT.

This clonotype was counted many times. CDR3 sequence reads: CATPDNNYNEQFF. The CDR3 region has the DNA TGTGCCACTCCGGACAATAACTACAATGAGCAGTTCTTC. The V gene is TRBV2, the J gene TRBJ2-1; perhaps TRBD1 as D (5 bases). Germline CDR1 and CDR2: SNHLY and FYNNEI. V lost 10 bases and J lost 3, with 13 bases in between. The CDR3 loop spans 13 amino acids.

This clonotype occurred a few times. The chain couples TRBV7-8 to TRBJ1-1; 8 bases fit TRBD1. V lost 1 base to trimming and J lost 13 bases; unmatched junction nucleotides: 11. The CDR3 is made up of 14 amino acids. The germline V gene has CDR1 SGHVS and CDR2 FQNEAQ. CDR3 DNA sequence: TGTGCCAGCAGCTTAGAGGAGAGACAGGGGCGTAATTTCTTT. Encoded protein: CASSLEERQGRNFF.

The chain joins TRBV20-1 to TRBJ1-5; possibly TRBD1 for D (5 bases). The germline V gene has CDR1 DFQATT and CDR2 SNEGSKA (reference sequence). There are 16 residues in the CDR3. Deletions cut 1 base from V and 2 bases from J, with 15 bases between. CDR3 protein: CSARGGVWGGNQPQHF. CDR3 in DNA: TGCAGTGCTAGAGGAGGGGTTTGGGGTGGCAATCAGCCCCAGCATTTT.

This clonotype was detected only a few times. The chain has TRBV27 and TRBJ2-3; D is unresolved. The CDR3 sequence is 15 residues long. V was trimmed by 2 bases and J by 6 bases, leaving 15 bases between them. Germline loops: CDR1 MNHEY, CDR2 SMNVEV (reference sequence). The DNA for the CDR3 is TGTGCCAGCAGTTTAGGGTTTGCCCTGACGGATACGCAGTATTTT. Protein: CASSLGFALTDTQYF.

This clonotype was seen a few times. CDR3 DNA: TGTGCCTGGAGTGCCGAGAACACTGAAGCTTTCTTT. The encoded protein is CAWSAENTEAFF. The chain recombines TRBV30 with TRBJ1-1; no reliable D call. The CDR3 contains 12 residues. From germline, CDR1 is GTSNPN and CDR2 SVGIG (reference sequence). The V gene lost 1 base and the J gene lost 1 base, with 4 bases spanning the gap. The full variable domain, completed using reference TRBV30 and TRBJ1-1, is SQTIHQWPATLVQPVGSPLSLECTVEGTSNPNLYWYRQAAGRGLQLLFYSVGIGQISSEVPQNLSASRPQDRQFILSSKKLLLSDSGFYLCAWSAENTEAFFGQGTRLTVV.

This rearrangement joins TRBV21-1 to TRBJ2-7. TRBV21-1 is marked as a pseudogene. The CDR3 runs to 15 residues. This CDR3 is CASSKAGASSYEQYF. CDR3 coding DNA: TGTGCCAGCAGCAAAGCTGGAGCCAGCTCCTACGAGCAGTACTTC.

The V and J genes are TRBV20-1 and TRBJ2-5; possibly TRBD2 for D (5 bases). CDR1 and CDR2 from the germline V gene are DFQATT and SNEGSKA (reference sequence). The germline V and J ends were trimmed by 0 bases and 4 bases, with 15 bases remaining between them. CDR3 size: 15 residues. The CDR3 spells CSARDILTGRETQYF. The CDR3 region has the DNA TGCAGTGCTAGAGATATTCTAACGGGAAGAGAGACCCAGTACTTC.